A single sample gave rise to the 30 T cell receptor beta chains below, sequenced in a study of CXCR3-negative and CXCR3-positive naive CD8 T cells. Findings and caveats of the study: For CXCR3-positive naive cells, TRB CDR3s were more hydrophobic than those of CXCR3-negative naive cells.

These TCRs are of unknown antigen specificity. Each TRB cDNA library was prepared by 5' RACE (with UMI labels). TCRdb reworked the 5' RACE reads into one entry per CDR3 protein, no DNA. The sample data list some 54,000 distinct CDR3 sequences. The specimen was naive CXCR3+ CD8+ T cells from blood. Subset described: CD45RO-CCR7+CD27+CD95- naive CD8+ T cells expressing CXCR3 (TNR3+). Every receptor here comes from a human donor in good health. Some clones in this sample may be carry-over from other donors' samples.

The rearrangement joins TRBV6-2 or TRBV6-3 to TRBJ2-7. This CDR3 is 14 amino acids long. The germline V gene encodes CDR1 MNHEY and CDR2 SVGEGT. CDR3 sequence: CASSYSDTTYEQYF.

V usage is TRBV4-3 and J usage is TRBJ1-6. The CDR3 length is 16 residues. CDR1 is LGHNA, CDR2 YSLEER, per germline. The CDR3 reads CASSQDRLALDSPLHF.

This chain uses TRBV24-1 with TRBJ2-2; TCRdb proposes TRBD1, but this gene call is untestable without DNA. This CDR3 comprises 16 residues. CDR1 is KGHDR and CDR2 is SFDVKD in the germline V gene. CDR3 sequence reads: CATSDLQGDDTGELFF.

The chain joins TRBV9 to TRBJ2-7; TCRdb lists TRBD1, though no DNA is available to test this call. Germline CDR1 SGDLS, CDR2 YYNGEE. The CDR3 totals 14 residues. CDR3 sequence: CASSSGGQGYEQYF. Together with reference TRBV9 and TRBJ2-7, the CDR3 gives the full variable domain: DSGVTQTPKHLITATGQRVTLRCSPRSGDLSVYWYQQSLDQGLQFLIQYYNGEERAKGNILERFSAQQFPDLHSELNLSSLELGDSALYFCASSSGGQGYEQYFGPGTRLTVT.

The chain is built from TRBV29-1 and TRBJ2-1; TCRdb indicates TRBD1, and absent DNA this call remains unverified. The CDR3 covers 15 residues. Germline CDR1 is SQVTM and CDR2 is ANQGSEA. CDR3: CSVGRGAISVNEQFF.

The rearrangement links TRBV14 to TRBJ1-2. The length of the CDR3 is 14 residues. Germline CDR1 reads SGHDN; CDR2 reads FVKESK. The CDR3 spells CASSQWSSHWGYTF.

The chain recombines TRBV20-1 with TRBJ1-5. The CDR3 length is 15 residues. The germline CDR1 and CDR2 sequences are DFQATT and SNEGSKA (reference sequence). CDR3 loop: CSARDRIYSNQPQHF.

The gene calls are TRBV25-1 and TRBJ1-4. The CDR3 spans 11 residues. The germline V gene has CDR1 MGHDK and CDR2 SYGVNS. The CDR3 loop is CASSEWEKLFF. Full variable domain (rest looked up from reference TRBV25-1 and TRBJ1-4): EADIYQTPRYLVIGTGKKITLECSQTMGHDKMYWYQQDPGMELHLIHYSYGVNSTEKGDLSSESTVSRIRTEHFPLTLESARPSHTSQYLCASSEWEKLFFGSGTQLSVL.

The chain recombines TRBV4-3 with TRBJ1-1; the D gene TCRdb calls, TRBD1, cannot be checked with no DNA. CDR3 length: 15 residues. Germline V gene sequence: CDR1 LGHNA, CDR2 YSLEER. CDR3 sequence: CASSQNRALNTEAFF.

The rearrangement joins TRBV19 to TRBJ2-1; TCRdb lists TRBD1, though no DNA is available to test this call. Germline assignment: CDR1 LNHDA and CDR2 SQIVND (reference sequence). The CDR3 extends over 14 amino acids. The CDR3 spells CASSTDRPWGEQFF. Complete variable domain (other parts from reference TRBV19 and TRBJ2-1): DGGITQSPKYLFRKEGQNVTLSCEQNLNHDAMYWYRQDPGQGLRLIYYSQIVNDFQKGDIAEGYSVSREKKESFPLTVTSAQKNPTAFYLCASSTDRPWGEQFFGPGTRLTVL.

V gene TRBV5-1 combines with J gene TRBJ2-5. The CDR3 runs to 11 residues. Germline V gene sequence: CDR1 SGHRS, CDR2 YFSETQ. CDR3 region: CASSRLETQYF.

The rearrangement joins TRBV7-8 to TRBJ1-1; lacking DNA, the TRBD1 call made by TCRdb goes unchecked. The CDR3 consists of 16 residues. Germline CDR1 reads SGHVS; CDR2 reads FQNEAQ. The CDR3 spells CASSPWTGASNTEAFF. The complete variable domain, with remaining parts taken from reference TRBV7-8 and TRBJ1-1, reads GAGVSQSPRYKVAKRGQDVALRCDPISGHVSLFWYQQALGQGPEFLTYFQNEAQLDKSGLPSDRFFAERPEGSVSTLKIQRTQQEDSAVYLCASSPWTGASNTEAFFGQGTRLTVV.

The V call is TRBV18, the J call TRBJ1-1. CDR3 length equals 12 residues. Germline-derived CDR1 and CDR2 are KGHSH and LQKENI. The CDR3 reads CASSPGDTEAFF. Variable domain in full (rest from reference TRBV18 and TRBJ1-1): NAGVMQNPRHLVRRRGQEARLRCSPMKGHSHVYWYRQLPEEGLKFMVYLQKENIIDESGMPKERFSAEFPKEGPSILRIQQVVRGDSAAYFCASSPGDTEAFFGQGTRLTVV.

The chain employs TRBV24-1 and TRBJ2-3; TCRdb reports TRBD1, a call that lacks DNA to check it against. CDR3 length: 18 amino acids. Germline V CDR1 and CDR2: KGHDR, SFDVKD. The CDR3 here is CATSDQVVPAGFPDTQYF.

The V and J genes are TRBV5-1 and TRBJ2-2. The germline V gene encodes CDR1 SGHRS and CDR2 YFSETQ. This CDR3 has 14 residues. CDR3 region: CASSLFPETGELFF.

This chain joins TRBV6-2 or TRBV6-3 and TRBJ2-2; TCRdb gives TRBD1 as the D gene, but with no DNA this cannot be confirmed. Germline assignment: CDR1 MNHEY and CDR2 SVGEGT. The CDR3 is 18 amino acids. CDR3 region: CASSYSVGAGAYTGELFF.

V is TRBV27 and J is TRBJ2-5; checking the TCRdb D call of TRBD1 is not possible without DNA. Germline CDR1 is MNHEY and CDR2 is SMNVEV (reference sequence). The CDR3 is 16 residues long. This CDR3 reads CASSYSTGEWQETQYF.

The chain's CDR3 is CASSYVSGNTIYF. The rearrangement joins TRBV6-6 to TRBJ1-3. This CDR3 has 13 amino acids. From germline, CDR1 is MNHNY and CDR2 SVGAGI (reference sequence).

This chain links TRBV4-3 with TRBJ2-7. The germline gives CDR1 LGHNA, CDR2 YSLEER. CDR3 size: 14 residues. This CDR3 is CASSPRTGPYEQYF.

The rearrangement joins TRBV15 to TRBJ2-7. This CDR3 has 12 residues. Germline V lookup: CDR1 LNHNV, CDR2 YYDKDF (reference sequence). CDR3 protein: CATGGGTYEQYF.

This rearrangement joins TRBV12-3 or TRBV12-4 to TRBJ1-4; TCRdb outputs TRBD1, but without DNA this stays unchecked. CDR3 length: 14 amino acids. CDR3 sequence: CASSADRVNEKLFF.

The chain's CDR3 is CASSYRDRGLDEQFF. This chain links TRBV6-2 or TRBV6-3 with TRBJ2-1; TCRdb returns TRBD1, unconfirmable since there is no DNA. The germline V gene has CDR1 MNHEY and CDR2 SVGEGT. The CDR3 is made up of 15 amino acids.

The chain employs TRBV6-5 and TRBJ1-1. The length of the CDR3 is 14 residues. Germline V CDR1 and CDR2: MNHEY, SVGAGI. This CDR3 reads CASSYTNMNTEAFF.

The J gene is TRBJ2-7, the V gene TRBV13; TCRdb reports TRBD1, a call that lacks DNA to check it against. The CDR3 contains 15 residues. Germline lookup yields CDR1 PRHDT and CDR2 FYEKMQ (reference sequence). This CDR3 is CASSPGRTSSYEQYF.

The chain is built from TRBV7-9 and TRBJ1-2. Germline-derived CDR1 and CDR2 are SEHNR and FQNEAQ (reference sequence). The CDR3 is made up of 14 amino acids. CDR3: CASSPAEDNYGYTF.

This chain links TRBV27 with TRBJ2-7; without DNA, the TCRdb call of TRBD1 cannot be checked. Per the germline V gene, CDR1 is MNHEY and CDR2 is SMNVEV (reference sequence). The CDR3 has 12 amino acids. The CDR3 sequence is CASRTTAYEQYF.

The J gene is TRBJ1-2, the V gene TRBV7-9; TCRdb gives TRBD1 as the D gene, but with no DNA this cannot be confirmed. The CDR3 is 17 amino acids. Germline V lookup: CDR1 SEHNR, CDR2 FQNEAQ (reference sequence). CDR3 sequence reads: CASSLLLTDTDIYGYTF.

The chain recombines TRBV6-2 or TRBV6-3 with TRBJ2-7; TCRdb returns TRBD1, unconfirmable since there is no DNA. Germline V gene data show CDR1 as MNHEY and CDR2 as SVGEGT. The CDR3 is made up of 15 amino acids. CDR3 residues: CASSTPRGQTYEQYF.

The rearrangement uses TRBV5-6 and TRBJ2-2; lacking DNA, the TRBD1 call made by TCRdb goes unchecked. The CDR3 is 15 amino acids. From germline, CDR1 is SGHDT and CDR2 YYEEEE. The CDR3 loop is CASNIWTHNTGELFF.

The chain recombines TRBV6-5 with TRBJ1-1. Germline V gene data show CDR1 as MNHEY and CDR2 as SVGAGI. This CDR3 contains 13 residues. CDR3 protein: CASRGLEDTEAFF.